These T cell receptor beta chains were read from a single sample in a study. One entry per CDR3 protein results from TCRdb running MiXCR on the 5' RACE reads. The sample includes 50,000 to 60,000 distinct CDR3 sequences, less than 25% of them seen just once. Sample: tumor-infiltrating Tregs sorted from the breast tumor. All receptors come from a female donor with breast cancer. CDR3s include the opening cysteine and the closing phenylalanine or tryptophan. Fields, in order: CDR3 DNA, CDR3 protein, D gene, J gene, clone size, V gene. D genes are given only for firm matches. Expanded clones are given a class, and other clones once, few, many or no size at all.

CDR3 DNA: TGCAGTGCTATCAGCGGGAGTGAAACTAGCACAGATACGCAGTATTTT; CDR3 protein: CSAISGSETSTDTQYF; D gene: TRBD2; J gene: TRBJ2-3; clone size: few; V gene: TRBV20-1
CDR3 DNA: TGTGCCAGCAGTTGGGGAGCTAAGGAGACCCAGTACTTC; CDR3 protein: CASSWGAKETQYF; D gene: NA; J gene: TRBJ2-5; clone size: few; V gene: TRBV12-3/TRBV12-4
CDR3 DNA: TGTGCCACCAGCAGAGTGGGGACAGGGCTCTCCTACGAGCAGTACTTC; CDR3 protein: CATSRVGTGLSYEQYF; D gene: TRBD1; J gene: TRBJ2-7; clone size: few; V gene: TRBV15
CDR3 DNA: TGTGCCAGCAGCTTATATGGGGGACAGTTTAATTCACCCCTCCACTTT; CDR3 protein: CASSLYGGQFNSPLHF; D gene: TRBD1; J gene: TRBJ1-6; clone size: NA; V gene: TRBV7-2
CDR3 DNA: TGCAGTGCTAAGGCCCCCAGATACTATAGCAATCAGCCCCAGCATTTT; CDR3 protein: CSAKAPRYYSNQPQHF; D gene: NA; J gene: TRBJ1-5; clone size: few; V gene: TRBV20-1
CDR3 DNA: TGTGCCAGCAGCTTAGGGGCTAGCGGGAACGAGCAGTACTTC; CDR3 protein: CASSLGASGNEQYF; D gene: TRBD2; J gene: TRBJ2-7; clone size: NA; V gene: TRBV7-9
CDR3 DNA: TGTGCCATCAGTCTTGAACGACAGGGTCTAAACGAGCAGTACTTC; CDR3 protein: CAISLERQGLNEQYF; D gene: TRBD1; J gene: TRBJ2-7; clone size: many; V gene: TRBV10-3
CDR3 DNA: TGTGCCAGCAGCTCCATCGGAGTTGTAGTAGCAGATACGCAGTATTTT; CDR3 protein: CASSSIGVVVADTQYF; D gene: NA; J gene: TRBJ2-3; clone size: NA; V gene: TRBV7-9
CDR3 DNA: TGCGCCAGCAGCCAAGAGGACAGGGGTGCATACGAGCAGTACTTC; CDR3 protein: CASSQEDRGAYEQYF; D gene: TRBD1; J gene: TRBJ2-7; clone size: NA; V gene: TRBV4-3
CDR3 DNA: TGTGCCAGCAAAGTGTCGGGATTCGGGGAAAAACTGTTTTTT; CDR3 protein: CASKVSGFGEKLFF; D gene: NA; J gene: TRBJ1-4; clone size: NA; V gene: TRBV6-1
CDR3 DNA: TGCGCCAGCAGCTTATATTACCAGGGAGTATATGACTACACCTTC; CDR3 protein: CASSLYYQGVYDYTF; D gene: NA; J gene: TRBJ1-2; clone size: many; V gene: TRBV5-1
CDR3 DNA: TGCGCCAGCAGCTTGGACTACGTTTACAATGAGCAGTTCTTC; CDR3 protein: CASSLDYVYNEQFF; D gene: NA; J gene: TRBJ2-1; clone size: many; V gene: TRBV5-1
CDR3 DNA: TGTGCCAGCAGCTTCAGGGGCCAGGTAGAGACCCAGTACTTC; CDR3 protein: CASSFRGQVETQYF; D gene: NA; J gene: TRBJ2-5; clone size: few; V gene: TRBV7-9
CDR3 DNA: TGTGCCACCGATGGAGCGGGAGTTGGGCGTGATGAGCAGTTCTTC; CDR3 protein: CATDGAGVGRDEQFF; D gene: TRBD2; J gene: TRBJ2-1; clone size: few; V gene: TRBV25-1
CDR3 DNA: TGCGCCAGCAGCTTGGCCCCCCAACAGGCCCAGCATTTT; CDR3 protein: CASSLAPQQAQHF; D gene: NA; J gene: TRBJ1-5; clone size: NA; V gene: TRBV5-1
CDR3 DNA: TGCGCCAGCAGCTTGGCCGAGGGACAGGGGAGCCCCCTCCACTTT; CDR3 protein: CASSLAEGQGSPLHF; D gene: TRBD1; J gene: TRBJ1-6; clone size: many; V gene: TRBV5-1
CDR3 DNA: TGTGCCAGCAGACCGACAGGGGGCATCACCGGGGAGCTGTTTTTT; CDR3 protein: CASRPTGGITGELFF; D gene: TRBD1; J gene: TRBJ2-2; clone size: NA; V gene: TRBV7-9
CDR3 DNA: TGTGCCAGCAGTACAAACAGGGTTAGTGAAGCTTTCTTT; CDR3 protein: CASSTNRVSEAFF; D gene: NA; J gene: TRBJ1-1; clone size: NA; V gene: TRBV27
CDR3 DNA: TGTGCCACCAGCAGAGAGGGGAGATTTGAGACCCAGTACTTC; CDR3 protein: CATSREGRFETQYF; D gene: NA; J gene: TRBJ2-5; clone size: NA; V gene: TRBV15
CDR3 DNA: TGCGCCAGCAGCTCCGGGACAGGTCGCGGAGAGCAGTACTTC; CDR3 protein: CASSSGTGRGEQYF; D gene: TRBD1; J gene: TRBJ2-7; clone size: few; V gene: TRBV5-1
CDR3 DNA: TGTGCCAGCAAAGATAGCGGGTGGAACGAGGATGAGCAGTTCTTC; CDR3 protein: CASKDSGWNEDEQFF; D gene: TRBD2; J gene: TRBJ2-1; clone size: many; V gene: TRBV6-5
CDR3 DNA: TGTGCTAGTGGCCTATCCCGGGACCCTTACAATGAGCAGTTCTTC; CDR3 protein: CASGLSRDPYNEQFF; D gene: NA; J gene: TRBJ2-1; clone size: NA; V gene: TRBV12-5
CDR3 DNA: TGTGCCAGCAGTGAAACAGTTAACACTGAAGCTTTCTTT; CDR3 protein: CASSETVNTEAFF; D gene: NA; J gene: TRBJ1-1; clone size: few; V gene: TRBV6-5
CDR3 DNA: TGCGCCAGCAGCCAAGATCACAGGTCAGATACGCAGTATTTT; CDR3 protein: CASSQDHRSDTQYF; D gene: NA; J gene: TRBJ2-3; clone size: few; V gene: TRBV4-3
CDR3 DNA: TGCAGTGCTAGAGCTCGGGGGAACACCGGGGAGCTGTTTTTT; CDR3 protein: CSARARGNTGELFF; D gene: NA; J gene: TRBJ2-2; clone size: many; V gene: TRBV20-1
CDR3 DNA: TGTGCCAGTAGCCCCCGGGACAGGGCTAACCACGAGCAGTACTTC; CDR3 protein: CASSPRDRANHEQYF; D gene: TRBD1; J gene: TRBJ2-7; clone size: few; V gene: TRBV19
CDR3 DNA: TGTGCCAGCAACCGTTACACTGAAGCTTTCTTT; CDR3 protein: CASNRYTEAFF; D gene: NA; J gene: TRBJ1-1; clone size: few; V gene: TRBV11-3
CDR3 DNA: TGTGCCAGCAGCTCCTTCACAGATACGCAGTATTTT; CDR3 protein: CASSSFTDTQYF; D gene: NA; J gene: TRBJ2-3; clone size: medium-sized; V gene: TRBV7-2
CDR3 DNA: TGTGCCACCAGTGATTTGTTCGGCAATCAGCCCCAGCATTTT; CDR3 protein: CATSDLFGNQPQHF; D gene: NA; J gene: TRBJ1-5; clone size: few; V gene: TRBV24-1
CDR3 DNA: TGTGCCAGCAGTTTACGCCGGGGGGGCTTTAGAACAGATACGCAGTATTTT; CDR3 protein: CASSLRRGGFRTDTQYF; D gene: TRBD2; J gene: TRBJ2-3; clone size: medium-sized; V gene: TRBV12-3/TRBV12-4
CDR3 DNA: TGTGCCATCAGGGGACTAGCGGACTACAATGAGCAGTTCTTC; CDR3 protein: CAIRGLADYNEQFF; D gene: TRBD2; J gene: TRBJ2-1; clone size: few; V gene: TRBV10-3
CDR3 DNA: TGTGCCAGCAGCCAAGATCGGCTGCAACTCAATGAGCAGTTCTTC; CDR3 protein: CASSQDRLQLNEQFF; D gene: NA; J gene: TRBJ2-1; clone size: many; V gene: TRBV4-2
CDR3 DNA: TGTGCCGGCAGTGAAGGGGGAGGGAATCAGCCCCAGCATTTT; CDR3 protein: CAGSEGGGNQPQHF; D gene: NA; J gene: TRBJ1-5; clone size: NA; V gene: TRBV6-1
CDR3 DNA: TGTACCAGCAGTTACGATCAGGGAAGGGTCGAGCAGTACTTC; CDR3 protein: CTSSYDQGRVEQYF; D gene: NA; J gene: TRBJ2-7; clone size: NA; V gene: TRBV6-5
CDR3 DNA: TGCGCCAGCAGCCAAGATCTGGCCCTTCGAAGCTACACCTTC; CDR3 protein: CASSQDLALRSYTF; D gene: NA; J gene: TRBJ1-2; clone size: few; V gene: TRBV4-3
CDR3 DNA: TGTGCCAGCAGCAGTACCGGGACAGTCTACGAGCAGTACTTC; CDR3 protein: CASSSTGTVYEQYF; D gene: TRBD1; J gene: TRBJ2-7; clone size: NA; V gene: TRBV5-6
CDR3 DNA: TGCGCCAGCAGCTTTAGCAGCACTGAAGCTTTCTTT; CDR3 protein: CASSFSSTEAFF; D gene: NA; J gene: TRBJ1-1; clone size: NA; V gene: TRBV5-1
CDR3 DNA: TGTGCCACCGCTAATGCGGCGAGCTCCTACGAGCAGTACTTC; CDR3 protein: CATANAASSYEQYF; D gene: NA; J gene: TRBJ2-7; clone size: few; V gene: TRBV7-2
CDR3 DNA: TGTGCCAGCAGCCAAGATGTAGCTAGTTTTCGGGATAAAGAGACCCAGTACTTC; CDR3 protein: CASSQDVASFRDKETQYF; D gene: NA; J gene: TRBJ2-5; clone size: few; V gene: TRBV3-1
CDR3 DNA: TGCGCCAGCAGCCCAGACGGACAGAGAAACACTGAAGCTTTCTTT; CDR3 protein: CASSPDGQRNTEAFF; D gene: NA; J gene: TRBJ1-1; clone size: NA; V gene: TRBV5-1